The clone carrying this TCR beta chain has at least ten counts. Antigen unknown. Germline V gene sequence: CDR1 SQVTM, CDR2 ANQGSEA. This CDR3 is built from 13 residues. V was clipped by 2 bases and J by 8 bases; unmatched bases: 7. This sample was taken from a study of CD8 T cells in ankylosing spondylitis. Whole-study results and caveats: For ankylosing spondylitis blood, a TCR beta motif of eight or nine highly homologous variants appeared characteristic. Significant enrichment of disease-linked clones was reported in matched ankylosing spondylitis synovial fluid. In reactive arthritis synovial fluid and blood, some motif variants had been reported before.

5'-RACE, quantitative and with molecular barcodes, yielded the TCR beta libraries. One entry per CDR3 protein results from TCRdb running MiXCR on the 5' RACE reads. The data show 200,000 to 250,000 distinct CDR3 sequences, 18% seen once. The source of this sequence is a male donor with ankylosing spondylitis. The rearrangement joins TRBV29-1 to TRBJ1-1; TRBD1 matches 8 bases. Sequencing was done on a sample of blood, either unsorted or a sorted T cell fraction (not recorded which). The CDR3 sequence: CSVELNDRGEAFF. The CDR3 DNA is TGCAGCGTTGAATTAAATGACAGGGGAGAAGCTTTCTTT. Supplemented by reference TRBV29-1 and TRBJ1-1, the full variable domain reads SAVISQKPSRDICQRGTSLTIQCQVDSQVTMMFWYRQQPGQSLTLIATANQGSEATYESGFVIDKFPISRPNLTFSTLTVSNMSPEDSSIYLCSVELNDRGEAFFGQGTRLTVV.